The 17 T cell receptor beta chains below come from one sample, sequenced in a study of Graves' ophthalmopathy and Graves' hyperthyroidism. RNA served as the template for amplifying TCR beta CDR3 regions. First-round RT-PCR with HTBI primers preceded a second-round multiplex PCR. TCRdb re-analysed the multiplex PCR reads in MiXCR, keeping a single row per CDR3 protein. The sample has about 340,000 distinct CDR3 sequences, about 17% seen once. Sequenced: peripheral blood. Receptors were obtained from an adult man with Graves' ophthalmopathy.

The gene calls are TRBV12-3 or TRBV12-4 and TRBJ1-2; 7 bases fit TRBD1. The CDR3 runs 15 residues. V was pared by 3 bases and J by 3 bases, with 7 bases of the junction left unmatched. CDR3 region: CASSFPGTEYYGYTF. The CDR3 DNA follows: TGTGCCAGCAGTTTCCCGGGGACAGAATACTATGGCTACACCTTC.

The chain links TRBV6-2 or TRBV6-3 to TRBJ2-7; D is unresolved. This CDR3 has 13 amino acids. Germline CDR1 and CDR2: MNHEY and SVGEGT. The V and J ends lost 2 bases and 2 bases respectively, with 7 bases between them. CDR3 nucleotides: TGTGCCAGCAGTTACGAAAACCCCTACGAGCAGTACTTC. Its protein product is CASSYENPYEQYF.

This clonotype showed up many times. V is TRBV25-1 and J is TRBJ2-7; D is uncertain. The CDR3 runs to 11 residues. Trimming pared 4 bases from V and 7 bases from J, leaving 8 bases between. Germline V gene data show CDR1 as MGHDK and CDR2 as SYGVNS. CDR3 coding DNA: TGTGCCAGCAGTGTCGTTTGGGAGCAGTACTTC. It is translated as CASSVVWEQYF.

This clonotype was recorded many times. The chain joins TRBV20-1 to TRBJ1-1; D gene unclear. CDR1 and CDR2 from the germline V gene are DFQATT and SNEGSKA (reference sequence). With 0 bases removed from V and 1 base from J, the gap between germline ends came to 9 bases. CDR3 length: 14 residues. The CDR3 loop is CSARDFKKNTEAFF. The CDR3 DNA follows: TGCAGTGCTAGAGATTTTAAAAAGAACACTGAAGCTTTCTTT.

The sample holds many counts of this clonotype. This chain joins TRBV12-3 or TRBV12-4 and TRBJ2-5; tentatively, D is TRBD1 or TRBD2 (5 bases each). V was trimmed by 6 bases and J by 5 bases, leaving 13 bases between them. This CDR3 is built from 13 residues. The CDR3 bases are TGTGCCAGCAGCTTCTCTCGGGACGAGACCCAGTACTTC. This encodes CASSFSRDETQYF.

The chain carries TRBV28 and TRBJ1-1, with a possible D match to TRBD1 (5 bases). Trimming shortened V by 9 bases and J by 6 bases, and 20 bases separated the two germline ends. CDR1 is MDHEN and CDR2 is SYDVKM in the germline V gene. This CDR3 comprises 14 residues. The CDR3 coding sequence is TGTGCCAGTACGGGGGATTATGGGATCCCTGAAGCTTTCTTT. It codes for CASTGDYGIPEAFF.

This clonotype has just one count. Mismatch with germline at one junction end may stem from a read error. The rearrangement joins TRBV30 to TRBJ1-5; D gene ambiguous. CDR3 length: 12 residues. The germline gives CDR1 GTSNPN, CDR2 SVGIG (reference sequence). Written as DNA, the CDR3 is TGTGCCTGGATTGTACTAACTCAGCCCCAGCGTTTT. It is translated as CAWIVLTQPQRF.

Regarding this clonotype: A junction end diverges from the germline sequence, so it may reflect a read error. The CDR3 loop reads CAIGSNYGYSF. The CDR3 DNA is TGCGCCATCGGGTCGAACTATGGCTACAGCTTC. The rearrangement joins TRBV5-1 to TRBJ1-2; D is uncertain. Per germline, CDR1 SGHRS and CDR2 YFSETQ. The CDR3 runs 11 residues.

This clonotype was seen a single time. A much larger clone lies one base from this, so it may be a read error. The CDR3 DNA follows: TGTGCCTGTGCGGGACTATCTGAAGCTTTCTTT. Translated, it gives CACAGLSEAFF. V is TRBV30 and J is TRBJ1-1; possible D gene TRBD1, 5 bases. Germline V gene lookup returns CDR1 GTSNPN and CDR2 SVGIG (reference sequence). The length of the CDR3 is 11 residues. V shed 6 bases and J shed 6 bases, with 11 bases lying between them.

This clonotype was seen repeatedly, ten times or more. The V gene is TRBV11-2, the J gene TRBJ2-3, with D possibly being TRBD1 (5 bases). Germline lookup yields CDR1 SGHAT and CDR2 FQNNGV. V was trimmed by 4 bases and J by 2 bases, leaving 10 bases between them. This CDR3 comprises 14 residues. The DNA of the CDR3 is TGTGCCAGCAGCTCCTTGGGGCCCACAGATACGCAGTATTTT. This encodes CASSSLGPTDTQYF.

This clonotype was recorded at least ten times. V and J are TRBV29-1 and TRBJ2-7; a weak D match, TRBD2 (5 bases). V lost 7 bases and J 0 bases, leaving 13 bases between the germline ends. Per the germline V gene, CDR1 is SQVTM and CDR2 is ANQGSEA. The CDR3 spans 13 residues. The CDR3 is CSAERADSYEQYF. The CDR3 DNA follows: TGCAGCGCCGAGAGGGCAGACTCCTACGAGCAGTACTTC.

This clonotype was picked up many times. Its ends do not fully match the called genes, so a read error is possible. The rearrangement joins TRBV12-3 or TRBV12-4 to TRBJ2-5, with D possibly matching TRBD1 (6 bases). The CDR3 is 15 residues long. The CDR3 DNA is TGTGCCGGCAGTCGCTCAGGGGAATTGGAAAAGACCCAGTACTTC. Translating gives CAGSRSGELEKTQYF.

The table lists this clonotype with many counts. The J gene is TRBJ1-5, the V gene TRBV14; 7 bases align to TRBD1. J gave up 1 base and V 3 bases, and 3 bases lay outside the gene matches. This CDR3 is built from 15 residues. Germline CDR1 is SGHDN and CDR2 is FVKESK. In DNA form, the CDR3 reads TGTGCCAGCAGCCAGGGACAGAGCAGCAATCAGCCCCAGCATTTT. Translated: CASSQGQSSNQPQHF. Filled out from reference TRBV14 and TRBJ1-5, the complete variable domain reads EAGVTQFPSHSVIEKGQTVTLRCDPISGHDNLYWYRRVMGKEIKFLLHFVKESKQDESGMPNNRFLAERTGGTYSTLKVQPAELEDSGVYFCASSQGQSSNQPQHFGDGTRLSIL.

The chain joins TRBV27 to TRBJ2-7, with TRBD1 matching 7 bases. J gave up 5 bases and V 5 bases, and 9 bases lay outside the gene matches. The germline CDR1 and CDR2 sequences are MNHEY and SMNVEV (reference sequence). The CDR3 has 14 residues. The CDR3 DNA follows: TGTGCCAGCAGTGATTGGACAGGTCCTCACGAGCAGTACTTC. This encodes CASSDWTGPHEQYF.

This clonotype occurred many times. The chain uses TRBV12-3 or TRBV12-4 and TRBJ1-2; no clear D. The CDR3 extends over 15 amino acids. Trimming took 2 bases from V and 3 from J, leaving 13 bases between them. DNA for the CDR3: TGTGCCAGCAGTTTATTCAGGTCTAACGACTATGGCTACACCTTC. As protein: CASSLFRSNDYGYTF.

This clonotype was recorded many times. V gene TRBV5-4 combines with J gene TRBJ1-3; 7 nucleotides align to TRBD1. CDR3 length equals 15 residues. Per germline, CDR1 SGHNT and CDR2 YYREEE (reference sequence). V shed 4 bases and J 0 bases; nucleotides not matched to a gene: 4. CDR3 amino acids: CASSNQGVSGNTIYF. CDR3 nucleotide sequence: TGTGCCAGCAGCAACCAGGGGGTCTCTGGAAACACCATATATTTT.

This clonotype appeared many times. This chain links TRBV5-1 with TRBJ2-6; D tentatively fits TRBD1 or TRBD2 (6 bases each). This CDR3 region has 14 residues. Germline V gene sequence: CDR1 SGHRS, CDR2 YFSETQ. The V end was cut by 6 bases, the J end by 3 bases, with 10 bases between. The CDR3 region is CASNGGLGANVLTF. DNA of the CDR3: TGCGCCAGCAATGGGGGGCTTGGGGCCAACGTCCTGACTTTC.